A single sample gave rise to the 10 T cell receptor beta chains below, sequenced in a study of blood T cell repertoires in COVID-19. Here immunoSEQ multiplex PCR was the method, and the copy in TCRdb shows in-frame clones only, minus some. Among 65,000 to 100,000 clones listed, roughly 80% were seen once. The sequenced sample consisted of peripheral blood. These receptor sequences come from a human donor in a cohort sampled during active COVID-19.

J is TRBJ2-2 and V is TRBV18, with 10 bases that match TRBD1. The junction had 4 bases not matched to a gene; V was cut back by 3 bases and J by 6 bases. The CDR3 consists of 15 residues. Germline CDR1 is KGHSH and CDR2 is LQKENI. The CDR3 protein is CASSPTGTGAGELFF. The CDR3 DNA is TGTGCCAGCTCACCGACCGGGACAGGGGCCGGGGAGCTGTTTTTT.

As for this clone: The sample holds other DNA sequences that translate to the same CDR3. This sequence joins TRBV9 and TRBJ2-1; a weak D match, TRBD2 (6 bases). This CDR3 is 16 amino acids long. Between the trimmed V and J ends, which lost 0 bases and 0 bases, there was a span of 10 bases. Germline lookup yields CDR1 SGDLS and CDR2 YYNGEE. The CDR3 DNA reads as TGTGCCAGCAGCGTAGCCGGGAGAGGCTCCTACAATGAGCAGTTCTTC. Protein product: CASSVAGRGSYNEQFF.

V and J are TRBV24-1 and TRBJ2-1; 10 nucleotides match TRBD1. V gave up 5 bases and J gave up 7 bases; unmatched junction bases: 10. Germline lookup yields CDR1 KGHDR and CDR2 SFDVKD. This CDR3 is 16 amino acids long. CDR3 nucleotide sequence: TGTGCCACCAGTGTCTCACCGGGACAGGGGATGAATGAGCAGTTCTTC. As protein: CATSVSPGQGMNEQFF.

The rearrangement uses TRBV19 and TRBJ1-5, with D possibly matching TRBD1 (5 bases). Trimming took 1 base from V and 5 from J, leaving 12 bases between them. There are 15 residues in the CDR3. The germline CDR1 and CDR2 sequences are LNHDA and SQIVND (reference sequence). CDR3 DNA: TGTGCCAGTAGTATAGTCGGGGGAATCGATCAGCCCCAGCATTTT. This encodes CASSIVGGIDQPQHF.

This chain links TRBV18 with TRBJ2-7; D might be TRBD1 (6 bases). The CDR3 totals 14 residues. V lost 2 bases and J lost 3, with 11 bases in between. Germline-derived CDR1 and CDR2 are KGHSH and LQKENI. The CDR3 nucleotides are TGTGCCAGCTCACCAGGACAGTCGCTCTACGAGCAGTACTTC. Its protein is CASSPGQSLYEQYF.

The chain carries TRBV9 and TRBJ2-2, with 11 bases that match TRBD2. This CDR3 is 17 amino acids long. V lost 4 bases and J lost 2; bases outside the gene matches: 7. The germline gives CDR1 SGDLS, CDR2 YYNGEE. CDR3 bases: TGTGCCAGCAGCAAAAGACTAGCGGGGCTCAACACCGGGGAGCTGTTTTTT. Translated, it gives CASSKRLAGLNTGELFF.

CDR3 in DNA: TGCGCCAGCAGCCCCCAGGGACAGGGGTTTAACTATGGCTACACCTTC. It encodes CASSPQGQGFNYGYTF. The chain combines TRBV5-1 with TRBJ1-2; 10 bases are a match to TRBD1. J gave up 1 base and V 4 bases, and 7 bases lay outside the gene matches. Germline loops: CDR1 SGHRS, CDR2 YFSETQ. There are 16 residues in the CDR3.

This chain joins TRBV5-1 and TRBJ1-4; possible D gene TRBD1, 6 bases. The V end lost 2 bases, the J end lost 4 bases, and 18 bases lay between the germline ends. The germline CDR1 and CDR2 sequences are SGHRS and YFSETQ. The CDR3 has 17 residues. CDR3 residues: CASSLNRLGQVNEKLFF. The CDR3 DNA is TGCGCCAGCAGCTTAAACCGCCTGGGACAAGTTAATGAAAAACTGTTTTTT.

The CDR3 DNA is TGTGCCAGCTCCTTCTTTTGGGACAATAACTATGGCTACACCTTC. Translating gives CASSFFWDNNYGYTF. The J gene is TRBJ1-2, the V gene TRBV28; TRBD1 is a possible D gene (6 bases). Germline V gene sequence: CDR1 MDHEN, CDR2 SYDVKM. Trimming pared 8 bases from V and 1 base from J, leaving 17 bases between. The CDR3 has 15 amino acids.

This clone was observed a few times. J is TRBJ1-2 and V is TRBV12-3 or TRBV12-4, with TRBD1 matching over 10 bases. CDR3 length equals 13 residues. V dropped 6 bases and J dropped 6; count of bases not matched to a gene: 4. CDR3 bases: TGTGCCAGCAGAACCGGACAGGGGGATGGCTACACCTTC. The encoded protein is CASRTGQGDGYTF.